A single T cell receptor beta chain is shown here with its context. What it binds is not known. CDR1 LNHNV and CDR2 YYDKDF come from the germline V gene (reference sequence). This CDR3 region has 16 residues. V dropped 4 bases and J dropped 7; count of bases not matched to a gene: 9. This sample stems from a study of response to subunit inactivated influenza vaccine. General study findings and limits: Each seasonal influenza vaccination, the authors suggested, recruits few new T cells.

TCRdb reprocessed the RT-PCR reads with MiXCR, giving one entry per CDR3 protein. The sample yields approximately 500,000 distinct CDR3 sequences, about 15% seen once. The sample here was PBMCs from blood, taken 11 to 12 days after vaccination. The V call is TRBV15, the J call TRBJ2-1, with 11 bases that match TRBD2. The receptor was derived from a man aged 45 to 65 who received an inactivated influenza vaccine. The CDR3 DNA reads as TGTGCCACCAGCAACTTTAGCGGGGGGGCCCGAAATGAGCAGTTCTTC. Residues: CATSNFSGGARNEQFF.